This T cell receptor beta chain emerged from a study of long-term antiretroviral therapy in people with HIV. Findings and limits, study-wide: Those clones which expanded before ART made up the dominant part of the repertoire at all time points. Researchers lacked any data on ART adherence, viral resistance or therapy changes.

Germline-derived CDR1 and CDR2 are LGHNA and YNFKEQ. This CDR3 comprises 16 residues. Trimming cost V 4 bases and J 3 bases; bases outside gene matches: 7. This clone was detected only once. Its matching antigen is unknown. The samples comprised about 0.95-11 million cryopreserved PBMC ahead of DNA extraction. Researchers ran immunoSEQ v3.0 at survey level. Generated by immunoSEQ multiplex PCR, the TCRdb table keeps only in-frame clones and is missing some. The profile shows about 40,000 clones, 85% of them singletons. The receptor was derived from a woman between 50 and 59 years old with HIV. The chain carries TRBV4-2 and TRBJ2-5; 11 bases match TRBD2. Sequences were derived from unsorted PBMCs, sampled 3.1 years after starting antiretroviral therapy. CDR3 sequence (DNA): TGTGCCAGCAGCCCCGAGACTAGCGGGGTCAAAGAGACCCAGTACTTC. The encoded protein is CASSPETSGVKETQYF.